These 24 T cell receptor beta chains came from one sample sequenced in a study of glioma-infiltrating T cells. TCR alpha and beta CDR3 regions were amplified from RNA using iRepertoire nested multiplex PCR. TCRdb reanalysed the multiplex PCR reads using MiXCR and keeps one entry per CDR3 protein. Counted here are some 190,000 distinct CDR3 sequences, about 32% occurring once; the ten biggest clones make up 20%. The sequencing sample was made of glioma tissue, nonneoplastic brain tissue, or PBMCs (not recorded which). These receptors all stem from a human donor with low-grade glioma or glioblastoma, undergoing nonglioma brain surgery, or in good health (not recorded which).

This clonotype was seen repeatedly, ten times or more. V and J are TRBV20-1 and TRBJ2-1; D not resolved. The CDR3 loop spans 14 amino acids. The germline V and J ends were trimmed by 2 bases and 0 bases, with 8 bases remaining between them. Germline loops: CDR1 DFQATT, CDR2 SNEGSKA (reference sequence). The CDR3 protein is CSARPRPSYNEQFF. The DNA for the CDR3 is TGCAGTGCTAGACCACGTCCCTCCTACAATGAGCAGTTCTTC.

Concerning this clonotype: An end of the junction does not agree with germline; a read error may underlie this. V usage is TRBV15 and J usage is TRBJ1-2; D remains unclear. CDR3 length: 16 residues. Germline lookup yields CDR1 LNHNV and CDR2 YYDKDF (reference sequence). The CDR3 DNA sequence: TGTGTCACCAGCAGAGACGGCGGCGGGGTGGGCTATGGCTACACCTTC. Amino acids: CVTSRDGGGVGYGYTF.

This clonotype was detected many times. This chain joins TRBV7-2 and TRBJ2-3, with 14 positions matching TRBD2. The CDR3 sequence is 16 residues long. Germline V gene sequence: CDR1 SGHTA, CDR2 FQGNSA. V shed 5 bases and J 4 bases; nucleotides not matched to a gene: 5. The CDR3 nucleotides read TGTGCCAGCAGCCCAGGGACTAGCGGGAGTCCAGATACGCAGTATTTT. Translating gives CASSPGTSGSPDTQYF.

The rearrangement uses TRBV25-1 and TRBJ2-7; 14 nucleotides match TRBD2. CDR3 length equals 15 residues. V lost 5 bases and J lost 2; bases outside the gene matches: 2. CDR1 is MGHDK, CDR2 SYGVNS, per germline. As DNA, the CDR3 is TGTGCCAGCAGTAGGGGACTAGCGGGGGCCTACGAGCAGTACTTC. Translation: CASSRGLAGAYEQYF.

At least ten counts were recorded for this clonotype. The CDR3: CASSLSSYNSPLHF. The CDR3 DNA reads as TGTGCCAGCAGCCTAAGCTCCTATAATTCACCCCTCCACTTT. V is TRBV28 and J is TRBJ1-6; no clear D gene. The germline V gene has CDR1 MDHEN and CDR2 SYDVKM. The CDR3 totals 14 residues. V lost 6 bases, J lost 0 bases, and 6 bases lay in between.

Regarding this clonotype: This may be a read error, as it is one base from a much larger clone. The chain couples TRBV11-2 to TRBJ1-1; D not resolved. The CDR3 loop spans 13 amino acids. Per the germline V gene, CDR1 is SGHAT and CDR2 is FQNNGV. V lost 2 bases, J lost 4 bases, and 8 bases lay in between. The chain's CDR3 is CASSLRWSTEAFF. In nucleotides, the CDR3 is TGTGCCAGCAGCTTAAGGTGGAGCACTGAAGCTTTCTTT.

This clonotype was seen ten or more times. This chain links TRBV7-6 with TRBJ2-3, with D unresolved. CDR3 length: 15 residues. Germline V gene sequence: CDR1 SGHVS, CDR2 FNYEAQ. V shed 2 bases and J shed 0 bases, with 9 bases lying between them. CDR3 sequence (DNA): TGTGCCAGCAGCTTAAGGGCGGATAGCACAGATACGCAGTATTTT. Protein sequence: CASSLRADSTDTQYF.

This chain connects TRBV18 to TRBJ2-7; D call uncertain. Trimming removed 1 base at V and 6 bases at J, with 13 bases between. This CDR3 has 14 amino acids. CDR1 and CDR2 (germline): KGHSH, LQKENI. The CDR3 bases are TGTGCCAGCTCACCACTTGATCTAGTCTCCGAGCAGTACTTC. It specifies CASSPLDLVSEQYF.

Note on this clonotype: This may be a read error: a much more frequent sequence differs by one nucleotide. The chain employs TRBV10-3 and TRBJ1-5; D remains ambiguous. This CDR3 has 14 residues. Germline CDR1 ENHRY, CDR2 SYGVKD. The CDR3 reads CAISDPGSNHPQHF. CDR3 in DNA: TGTGCCATCAGTGACCCTGGTAGCAATCACCCCCAGCATTTT.

The rearrangement joins TRBV6-9 to TRBJ2-1; D is tentatively TRBD1 or TRBD2 (5 bases each). V dropped 3 bases and J dropped 4 bases, with 13 bases sitting between them. This CDR3 has 15 residues. Germline CDR1 reads MNHGY; CDR2 reads SVAAGI. CDR3 in DNA: TGTGCCAGCAGTTACACCCGGGACGGTTACAATGAGCAGTTCTTC. Translation gives CASSYTRDGYNEQFF.

The sample holds many counts of this clonotype. The J gene is TRBJ2-7, the V gene TRBV7-8; no clear D gene. V lost 3 bases to trimming and J lost 2 bases, with 5 bases between them. Germline-derived CDR1 and CDR2 are SGHVS and FQNEAQ. The CDR3 is 12 amino acids. The CDR3 bases are TGTGCCAGCAGCTTCGTCCCCTACGAGCAGTACTTC. Its protein product is CASSFVPYEQYF.

Of note for this clonotype: A much more abundant neighbour one base away suggests this may be a read error. This rearrangement joins TRBV7-2 to TRBJ2-1; maybe TRBD2 (5 bases). This CDR3 is built from 12 residues. Germline V CDR1 and CDR2: SGHTA, FQGNSA. The CDR3, as DNA: TGTGCCAGAAGCTTAGCGCTTGGGGTCCAGTTCTTC. It is translated as CARSLALGVQFF.

This clonotype was found many times. The rearrangement joins TRBV6-2 or TRBV6-3 to TRBJ2-2; D not certain. The CDR3 is 14 amino acids. Trimming shortened V by 7 bases and J by 6 bases, and 15 bases separated the two germline ends. Germline V CDR1 and CDR2: MNHEY, SVGEGT. CDR3: CASTPTRSPGELFF. The CDR3 nucleotides are TGTGCCAGCACCCCGACGAGATCACCCGGGGAGCTGTTTTTT.

V is TRBV19 and J is TRBJ2-1; D possibly corresponds to TRBD1 (6 bases). Trimming took 4 bases from V and 0 from J, leaving 16 bases between them. The CDR3 totals 17 residues. Germline CDR1 LNHDA, CDR2 SQIVND (reference sequence). The CDR3 here is CASSRGSGTRSYNEQFF. The CDR3 nucleotides read TGTGCCAGTAGTAGAGGATCCGGGACACGCTCCTACAATGAGCAGTTCTTC.

With respect to this clonotype: This may come from a read error, since a much larger clone is one base off. V is TRBV7-2 and J is TRBJ1-1, with D perhaps matching TRBD1 (5 bases). This CDR3 is 13 amino acids long. V was pared by 0 bases and J by 10 bases, with 12 bases between. Germline CDR1 SGHTA, CDR2 FQGNSA. CDR3 amino acids: CASSLAEGSGAFF. CDR3 sequence (DNA): TGTGCCAGCAGCTTAGCGGAGGGGTCTGGAGCTTTCTTT.

This clonotype was detected ten times or more. The CDR3 loop is CASSLVPIPNTGELFF. The CDR3 DNA is TGTGCCAGCAGCTTAGTCCCCATCCCCAACACCGGGGAGCTGTTTTTT. The rearrangement joins TRBV7-8 to TRBJ2-2; D call uncertain. The CDR3 totals 16 residues. Germline CDR1 and CDR2: SGHVS and FQNEAQ. V shed 1 base and J shed 2 bases, with 11 bases lying between them.

This chain connects TRBV7-2 to TRBJ2-7, with 10 bases matching TRBD2. J gave up 4 bases and V 8 bases, and 8 bases lay outside the gene matches. CDR3 length: 14 amino acids. Per germline, CDR1 SGHTA and CDR2 FQGNSA. The DNA for the CDR3 is TGTGCCAGCGGCTCGGGGGGACTAGCGTACGAGCAGTACTTC. Encoded protein: CASGSGGLAYEQYF. The full variable domain, completed using reference TRBV7-2 and TRBJ2-7, is GAGVSQSPSNKVTEKGKDVELRCDPISGHTALYWYRQSLGQGLEFLIYFQGNSAPDKSGLPSDRFSAERTGGSVSTLTIQRTQQEDSAVYLCASGSGGLAYEQYFGPGTRLTVT.

This clonotype was seen ten or more times. The chain combines TRBV24-1 with TRBJ2-5, with D perhaps TRBD1 or TRBD2 (5 bases each). The CDR3 length is 16 residues. Trimming shortened V by 3 bases and J by 4 bases, and 17 bases separated the two germline ends. Germline CDR1 reads KGHDR; CDR2 reads SFDVKD. The CDR3 region has the DNA TGTGCCACCAGTGATCCCGGGACCCCCGGAGGAGAGACCCAGTACTTC. Its protein product is CATSDPGTPGGETQYF.

Regarding this clonotype: A much larger clone lies one base from this, so it may be a read error. The chain is built from TRBV19 and TRBJ1-1, with D possibly matching TRBD1 (5 bases). Germline lookup yields CDR1 LNHDA and CDR2 SQIVND (reference sequence). Trimming stripped 10 bases from V and 3 bases from J, with 15 bases between. The CDR3 has 13 amino acids. This CDR3 is CANRAGLHTEAFF. The CDR3 DNA reads as TGTGCCAATAGGGCAGGGCTGCACACTGAAGCTTTCTTT.

A note on this clonotype: This may arise from a read error, as a much more abundant clone is one base away. The chain has TRBV3-1 and TRBJ1-1; no definite D call. Germline values: CDR1 LGHDT, CDR2 YNNKEL (reference sequence). The CDR3 covers 13 residues. Trimming removed 4 bases from V and 11 bases from J, with 17 bases in between. Written as DNA, the CDR3 is TGTGCCAGCAGCCTAGAACGTGTGTCTACCGCTTTCTTT. This encodes CASSLERVSTAFF.

Remarks on this clonotype: A read error may be the cause here, since a much bigger clone is one base away. The chain employs TRBV7-2 and TRBJ2-7; D is perhaps TRBD1 (6 bases). CDR3 length: 14 residues. The germline V gene has CDR1 SGHTA and CDR2 FQGNSA. CDR3 residues: CASSSRTATYKQYF. The CDR3 nucleotides are TGTGCCAGCAGCTCGCGGACAGCAACCTACAAGCAGTACTTC.

This clonotype was recorded many times. This rearrangement joins TRBV20-1 to TRBJ1-1; weak D call: TRBD1 (6 bases). Trimming left V 6 bases short and J 1 base short, with 21 bases between. In germline, CDR1 is DFQATT, CDR2 SNEGSKA (reference sequence). CDR3 length: 16 residues. CDR3 DNA sequence: TGCAGTGCCGGAATCTGGGGGGGCCGGGCGAACACTGAAGCTTTCTTT. It translates to CSAGIWGGRANTEAFF.

In this sample, this clonotype turned up many times. The chain employs TRBV20-1 and TRBJ2-7; D remains unclear. Germline CDR1 and CDR2: DFQATT and SNEGSKA (reference sequence). This CDR3 spans 13 amino acids. Trimming removed 0 bases at V and 4 bases at J, with 10 bases between. CDR3 loop: CSARDRTDYEQYF. CDR3 in DNA: TGCAGTGCTAGAGACCGGACGGATTACGAGCAGTACTTC.

This clonotype was seen ten or more times. One end of the junction does not line up with germline, which may come from a read error. The chain combines TRBV20-1 with TRBJ2-7, with a tentative D call TRBD2 (5 bases). Germline V gene sequence: CDR1 DFQATT, CDR2 SNEGSKA (reference sequence). There are 12 residues in the CDR3. The CDR3 loop reads CSTRRTSYEQYF. In nucleotides, the CDR3 is TGCAGTACTAGGAGGACTTCCTACGAGCAGTACTTC.